This TCR beta chain was identified in a study of shared clonotypes between healthy human individuals. Study-wide points: Depth of sequencing was expected to influence donor clonotype sharing.

Generated by immunoSEQ multiplex PCR, the TCRdb table keeps only in-frame clones and is missing some. The top ten hold around 0.35% of the sample, which has a few million clones, 92% seen once. With regard to this clone: The antigen remains undetermined.

Sequencing was done on a sample of naive CD4+ T cells from PBMCs. Documented subset: CD45RA+ positively selected. This TCR was sampled from a man between 18 and 35 years old in good health. Some clones in this sample may be carry-over from other donors' samples.

The CDR3 sequence: CASSSPRVRTANVLTF. In DNA form, the CDR3 reads TGTGCCAGCAGCTCCCCGCGTGTTCGAACGGCCAACGTCCTGACTTTC. The V gene is TRBV7-8, the J gene TRBJ2-6, with D hard to call. Germline V CDR1 and CDR2: SGHVS, FQNEAQ. This CDR3 contains 16 residues. V dropped 4 bases and J dropped 6 bases, with 16 bases sitting between them. The whole variable domain, remainder taken from reference TRBV7-8 and TRBJ2-6, is GAGVSQSPRYKVAKRGQDVALRCDPISGHVSLFWYQQALGQGPEFLTYFQNEAQLDKSGLPSDRFFAERPEGSVSTLKIQRTQQEDSAVYLCASSSPRVRTANVLTFGAGSRLTVL.